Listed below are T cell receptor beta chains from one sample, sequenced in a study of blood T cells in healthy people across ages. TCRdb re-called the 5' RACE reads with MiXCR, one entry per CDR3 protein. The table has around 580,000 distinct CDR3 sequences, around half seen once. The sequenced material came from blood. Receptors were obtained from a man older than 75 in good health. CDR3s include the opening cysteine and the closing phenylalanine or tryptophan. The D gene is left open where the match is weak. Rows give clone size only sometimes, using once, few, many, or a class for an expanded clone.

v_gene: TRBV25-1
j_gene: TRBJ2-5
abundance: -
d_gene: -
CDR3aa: CATANGGIETQYF
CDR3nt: TGTGCCACCGCCAACGGGGGTATAGAGACCCAGTACTTC

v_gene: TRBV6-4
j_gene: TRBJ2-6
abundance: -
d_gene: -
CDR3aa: CASSDRQSSSGANVLTF
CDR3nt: TGTGCCAGCAGTGACAGGCAATCTAGCTCTGGGGCCAACGTCCTGACTTTC

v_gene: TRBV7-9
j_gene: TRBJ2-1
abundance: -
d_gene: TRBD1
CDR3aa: CASSETGDYNEQFF
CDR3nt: TGTGCCAGCAGCGAGACAGGGGATTACAATGAGCAGTTCTTC

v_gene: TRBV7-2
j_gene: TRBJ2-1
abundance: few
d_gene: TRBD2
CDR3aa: CASSRLLLAGVVNEQFF
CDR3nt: TGTGCCAGCAGCCGCCTTCTGTTAGCGGGAGTGGTCAATGAGCAGTTCTTC

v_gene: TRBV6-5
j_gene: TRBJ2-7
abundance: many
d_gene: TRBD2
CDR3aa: CASRGWGGKFYEQYF
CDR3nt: TGTGCCAGCAGGGGATGGGGAGGGAAATTCTACGAGCAGTACTTC

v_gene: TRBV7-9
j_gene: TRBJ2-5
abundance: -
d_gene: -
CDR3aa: CASSLDIRGTQYF
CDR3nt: TGTGCCAGCAGCTTAGACATCAGAGGGACCCAGTACTTC

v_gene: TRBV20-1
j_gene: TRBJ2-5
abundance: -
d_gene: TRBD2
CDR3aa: CSARTGTSGRETQYF
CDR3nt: TGCAGTGCTAGGACCGGGACTAGCGGCCGGGAGACCCAGTACTTC

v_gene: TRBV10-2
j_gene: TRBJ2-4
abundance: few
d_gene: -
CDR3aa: CASEYGGAKNIQYF
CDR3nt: TGCGCCAGCGAATACGGGGGAGCCAAAAACATTCAGTACTTC

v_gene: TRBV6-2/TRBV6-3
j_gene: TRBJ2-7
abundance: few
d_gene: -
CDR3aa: CASSSARGADTYEQYF
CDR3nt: TGTGCCAGCAGTTCGGCACGGGGCGCCGACACCTACGAGCAGTACTTC

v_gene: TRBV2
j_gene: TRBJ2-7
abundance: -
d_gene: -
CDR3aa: CASSAQGLTYEQYF
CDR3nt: TGTGCCAGCAGTGCACAGGGCCTTACCTACGAGCAGTACTTC

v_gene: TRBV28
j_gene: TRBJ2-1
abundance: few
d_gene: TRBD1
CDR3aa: CASSSGRGLNEQFF
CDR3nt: TGTGCCAGCAGTTCAGGCAGGGGGCTGAATGAGCAGTTCTTC

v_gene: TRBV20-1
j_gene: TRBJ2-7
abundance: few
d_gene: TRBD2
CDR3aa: CSARGTSGYEQYF
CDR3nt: TGCAGTGCTAGAGGGACTAGCGGTTACGAGCAGTACTTC

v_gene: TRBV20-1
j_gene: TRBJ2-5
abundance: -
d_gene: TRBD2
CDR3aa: CSASLAEGLQETQYF
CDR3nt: TGCAGTGCTAGTCTAGCGGAAGGATTACAAGAGACCCAGTACTTC

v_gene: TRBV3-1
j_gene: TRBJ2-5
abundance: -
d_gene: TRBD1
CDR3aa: CASSQQGQGQETQYF
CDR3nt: TGTGCCAGCAGCCAACAAGGACAGGGCCAAGAGACCCAGTACTTC

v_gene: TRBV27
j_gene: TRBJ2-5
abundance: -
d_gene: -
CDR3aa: CASSYARGVLSDNEQYF
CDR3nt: TGTGCCAGCAGTTACGCCCGTGGGGTACTTTCGGACAATGAGCAGTACTTC

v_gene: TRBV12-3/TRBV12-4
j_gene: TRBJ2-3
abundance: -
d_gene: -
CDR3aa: CASSPTTLTDTQYF
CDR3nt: TGTGCCAGCAGCCCCACGACCCTCACAGATACGCAGTATTTT

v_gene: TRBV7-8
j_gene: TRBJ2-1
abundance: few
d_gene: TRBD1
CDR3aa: CASSLGDRLNEQFF
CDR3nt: TGTGCCAGCAGCTTAGGGGACAGGCTCAATGAGCAGTTCTTC

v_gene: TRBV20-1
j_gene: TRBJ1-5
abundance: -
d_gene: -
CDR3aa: CSASSQGNQPQHF
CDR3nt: TGCAGTGCTAGTTCCCAGGGAAATCAGCCCCAGCATTTT

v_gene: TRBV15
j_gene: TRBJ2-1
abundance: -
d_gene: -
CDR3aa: CATSRERPSGNEQFF
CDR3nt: TGTGCCACCAGCAGAGAGAGGCCCTCGGGGAATGAGCAGTTCTTC

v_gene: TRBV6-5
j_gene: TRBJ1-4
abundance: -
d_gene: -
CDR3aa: CASSRTAAVEKLFF
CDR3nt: TGTGCCAGCAGCCGGACAGCCGCAGTAGAAAAACTGTTTTTT

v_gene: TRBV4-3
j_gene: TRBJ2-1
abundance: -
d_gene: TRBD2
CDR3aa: CASSQVLAGGSYNEQFF
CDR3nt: TGCGCCAGCAGCCAAGTGTTAGCGGGAGGCTCCTACAATGAGCAGTTCTTC

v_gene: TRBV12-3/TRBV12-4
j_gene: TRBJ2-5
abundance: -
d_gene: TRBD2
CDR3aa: CASRSGEQIQETQYF
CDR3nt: TGTGCCAGCAGAAGCGGGGAACAAATTCAAGAGACCCAGTACTTC

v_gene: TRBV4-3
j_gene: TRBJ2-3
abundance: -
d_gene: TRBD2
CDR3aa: CASSQIKTSGTRRATQYF
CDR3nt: TGCGCCAGCAGCCAAATCAAGACTAGCGGGACCCGGAGGGCTACGCAGTATTTT

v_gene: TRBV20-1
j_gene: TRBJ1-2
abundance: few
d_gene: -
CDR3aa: CSAATASYGYTF
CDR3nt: TGCAGTGCCGCGACAGCCTCCTATGGCTACACCTTC

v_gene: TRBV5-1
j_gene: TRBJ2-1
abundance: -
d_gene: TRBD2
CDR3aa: CANSLGLAGGTYNEQFF
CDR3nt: TGCGCCAACAGCTTGGGACTAGCGGGAGGGACCTACAATGAGCAGTTCTTC

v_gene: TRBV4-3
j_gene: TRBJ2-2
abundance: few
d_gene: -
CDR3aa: CASSQGRSRLSGELFF
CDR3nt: TGCGCCAGCAGCCAAGGGCGGTCTAGATTGTCCGGGGAGCTGTTTTTT

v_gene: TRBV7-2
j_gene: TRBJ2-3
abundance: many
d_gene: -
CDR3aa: CASSLIGGPASDTQYF
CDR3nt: TGTGCCAGCAGCTTGATTGGGGGCCCAGCATCAGATACGCAGTATTTT

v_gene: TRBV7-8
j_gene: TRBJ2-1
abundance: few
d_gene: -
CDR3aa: CASSWRVSYNEQFF
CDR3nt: TGTGCCAGCAGCTGGCGGGTCTCCTACAATGAGCAGTTCTTC

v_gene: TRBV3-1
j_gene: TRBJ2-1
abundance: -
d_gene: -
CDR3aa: CASSQRTDYNEQFF
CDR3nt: TGTGCCAGCAGCCAAAGAACAGACTACAATGAGCAGTTCTTC

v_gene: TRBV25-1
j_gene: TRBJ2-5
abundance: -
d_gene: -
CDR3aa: CASSISQGTQYF
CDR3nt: TGTGCCAGCAGTATCTCCCAGGGGACCCAGTACTTC

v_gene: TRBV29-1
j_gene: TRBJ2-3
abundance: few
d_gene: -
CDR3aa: CSVGHFTDTQYF
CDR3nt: TGCAGCGTAGGACACTTCACAGATACGCAGTATTTT

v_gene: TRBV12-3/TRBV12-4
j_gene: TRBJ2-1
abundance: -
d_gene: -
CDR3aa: CASSVTGTSRACEQFF
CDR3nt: TGTGCCAGCAGTGTGACCGGGACTTCGAGGGCTTGTGAGCAGTTCTTC

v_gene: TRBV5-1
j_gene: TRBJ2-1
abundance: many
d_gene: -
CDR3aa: CASHGQPGNYNEQFF
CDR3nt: TGCGCCAGCCACGGGCAGCCAGGAAACTACAATGAGCAGTTCTTC

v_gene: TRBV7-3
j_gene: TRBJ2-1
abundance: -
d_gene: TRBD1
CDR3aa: CAGSPGTGGFNEQFF
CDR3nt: TGTGCCGGCAGCCCCGGGACAGGGGGTTTCAATGAGCAGTTCTTC

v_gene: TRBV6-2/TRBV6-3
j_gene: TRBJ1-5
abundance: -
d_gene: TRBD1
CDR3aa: CASARPTDRESWGNQPQHF
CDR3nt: TGTGCCAGCGCCCGTCCAACGGACAGGGAGTCCTGGGGCAATCAGCCCCAGCATTTT

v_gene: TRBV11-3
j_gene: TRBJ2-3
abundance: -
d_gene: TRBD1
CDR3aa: CASSHSLGQGATDTQYF
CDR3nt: TGTGCCAGCAGCCACTCCCTCGGACAGGGGGCAACAGATACGCAGTATTTT

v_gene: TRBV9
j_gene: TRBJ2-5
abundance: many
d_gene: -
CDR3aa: CASSVLRDTGTQYF
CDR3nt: TGTGCCAGCAGCGTCTTGCGGGATACTGGGACCCAGTACTTC